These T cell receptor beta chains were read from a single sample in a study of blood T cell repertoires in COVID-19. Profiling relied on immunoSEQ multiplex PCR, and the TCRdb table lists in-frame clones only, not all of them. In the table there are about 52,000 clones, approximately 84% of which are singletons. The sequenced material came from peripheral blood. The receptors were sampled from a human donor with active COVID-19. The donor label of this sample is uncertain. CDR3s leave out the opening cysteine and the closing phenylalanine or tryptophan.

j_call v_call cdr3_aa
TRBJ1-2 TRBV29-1 SVLPPGQSTYGYT
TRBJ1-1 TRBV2 ASTQGFGAEAF
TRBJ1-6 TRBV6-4 ASSDSYSYNSPLH
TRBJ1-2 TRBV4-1 ASSPIQGNYGYT
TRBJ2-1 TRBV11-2 ASSSHGGGAYNEQF
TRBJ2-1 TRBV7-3 ASSVSGASYNEQF
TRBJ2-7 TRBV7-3 ASSPSGGAEEQY
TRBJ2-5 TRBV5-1 ASSASGTQY
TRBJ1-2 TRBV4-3 ASSPAGIFNYGYT
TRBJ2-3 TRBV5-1 ASSPHGSSGGTDTQY
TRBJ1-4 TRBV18 ASSPPGAFGNEKLF
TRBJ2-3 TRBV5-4 ASSLPGGSDTQY
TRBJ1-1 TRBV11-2 ASSATQLGGEAF
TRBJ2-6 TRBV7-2 ASRQAGSGANVLT
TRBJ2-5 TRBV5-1 ASSLEYGVKETQY
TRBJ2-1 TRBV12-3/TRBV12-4 ASTGFDEQF